This T cell receptor (beta chain) was retrieved from a study of T cells in localized non-small cell lung cancer. Study-wide results and limits: The tumor had only one region sequenced, so heterogeneity remains possible. Longer survival (overall) was linked to higher T cell density in blood. The appearance of a median roughly 56 of the top 100 tumor clones was seen in adjacent lung. Uninvolved neighboring lung showed the greatest T cell clonality, exceeding tumor.

The assay was immunoSEQ multiplex PCR, and TCRdb's table has in-frame clones only and misses some. The sample lists fewer than 40,000 clones; under 85% were seen once. This clone was observed a few times. Its antigen is currently unknown. V was shortened by 3 bases and J by 3 bases, with 11 bases between the two germline ends. There are 14 residues in the CDR3. Germline V CDR1 and CDR2: MNHEY, SMNVEV (reference sequence). Material: peripheral blood, obtained before any cancer treatment. The chain carries TRBV27 and TRBJ1-1; D possibly corresponds to TRBD1 (5 bases). The TCR comes from a male donor aged 60 or over with stage II squamous cell lung carcinoma. CDR3 protein: CASSFQGGYTEAFF. In DNA form, the CDR3 reads TGTGCCAGCAGTTTCCAGGGAGGCTACACTGAAGCTTTCTTT.